These 21 T cell receptor beta chains were all obtained from the same sample, sequenced in a study of T cell clonality in common variable immunodeficiency. Sequenced by immunoSEQ multiplex PCR; TCRdb stores in-frame clones only, minus some. This sample comprises about 35,000 clones, none seen once only. The sample comprised peripheral blood mononuclear cells. These receptors were obtained from a person aged 18 to 70 in good health.

This clone was counted between two and nine times. The read is 3 residues too short to cover the CDR3 end, so that end is filled in from the germline J gene. The chain combines TRBV5-1 with TRBJ1-2, with TRBD1 identical over 7 bases. Germline-derived CDR1 and CDR2 are SGHRS and YFSETQ. The CDR3 extends over 15 amino acids. The CDR3 loop reads CASSAKGQEPTDYTF. The sequenced CDR3 bases are TGCGCCAGCAGCGCAAAAGGACAGGAGCCTACGGAC.

The sample holds many counts of this clone. The sequenced part of the CDR3 DNA is TGTGCCAGCAGCCCCCCAAGCGGGGTACACTACGAG. This codes for CASSPPSGVHYE. The complete CDR3 sequence is CASSPPSGVHYEQYF. The rearrangement joins TRBV6-7 to TRBJ2-7; 7 positions agree with TRBD2. The read finishes 3 residues shy of the CDR3 end, and the germline J gene is used to complete it. TRBV6-7 is an ORF; its function is uncertain. This CDR3 contains 15 residues. The ends lost 6 bases at V and 3 bases at J; junction bases unmatched: 11.

This clone was seen ten or more times. With the read ending 3 residues before the CDR3 end, the germline J gene is used to fill in that end. This rearrangement joins TRBV5-1 to TRBJ2-1, with TRBD2 identical over 9 bases. Germline-derived CDR1 and CDR2 are SGHRS and YFSETQ. This CDR3 is 16 amino acids long. Trimming at V came to 1 base and at J to 5 bases, leaving 7 bases not matched to a gene. The CDR3 region is CASSLLTSGRNNEQFF. The DNA read from the CDR3 is TGCGCCAGCAGCTTGTTAACTAGCGGGCGCAACAATGAG.

In this sample, this clone turned up many times. Sequencing ends 3 residues short of the CDR3 end; the germline J gene provides the rest. V gene TRBV5-5 combines with J gene TRBJ1-2; TRBD1 might be the D (6 bases). Between the trimmed V and J ends, which lost 0 bases and 7 bases, there was a span of 16 bases. The CDR3 is 15 residues long. Germline CDR1 and CDR2: SGHKS and YYEKEE (reference sequence). CDR3 residues: CASSLDVRGDGGYTF. The CDR3 bases that were read are TGTGCCAGCAGCTTGGATGTCAGGGGTGACGGTGGC.

This clone was counted ten times or more. CDR3 DNA, as far as it was read: TGTGCCATCAGAGGGACTACATTCACCGGGGAG. It specifies CAIRGTTFTGE. The CDR3, in full, reads CAIRGTTFTGELFF. The chain is built from TRBV10-3 and TRBJ2-2; 7 bases are shared with TRBD2. From the germline J gene comes the end of the CDR3, since the read stops 3 residues before it. CDR1 and CDR2 from the germline V gene are ENHRY and SYGVKD. With 6 bases clipped from V and 4 bases from J, the junction kept 5 bases outside the gene matches. There are 14 residues in the CDR3.

This clone has at least ten counts. The CDR3 end lies 3 residues beyond the end of the read and is filled in from the germline J gene. This rearrangement joins TRBV6-2 or TRBV6-3 to TRBJ2-1, with 8 bases fitting TRBD1. Germline lookup yields CDR1 MNHEY and CDR2 SVGEGT. V lost 6 bases and J lost 9; bases outside the gene matches: 13. The CDR3 runs 15 residues. The CDR3 region is CASSGRDRSLGEQFF. The CDR3 bases that were read are TGTGCCAGCAGCGGCCGGGACAGGAGCCTCGGTGAG.

With regard to this clone: From the germline J gene comes the end of the CDR3, since the read stops 3 residues before it. This chain joins TRBV7-9 and TRBJ2-7; D gene ambiguous. In germline, CDR1 is SEHNR, CDR2 FQNEAQ (reference sequence). This CDR3 has 14 amino acids. With 5 bases removed from V and 2 bases from J, the gap between germline ends came to 13 bases. The CDR3 DNA, read in part, is TGTGCCAGCAGCCCTAACGCGGCTCCCTACGAG. Translation: CASSPNAAPYE. The whole CDR3 is CASSPNAAPYEQYF.

This clone has a count of ten or more. Read coverage stops 3 residues before the CDR3 terminus; the germline J gene supplies the remainder. The chain links TRBV5-4 to TRBJ2-3; TRBD2 matches at 8 bases. Germline CDR1 and CDR2: SGHNT and YYREEE (reference sequence). The CDR3 is 16 amino acids. V shed 6 bases, J shed 3 bases, and the junction held 12 bases outside the gene matches. The DNA read from the CDR3 is TGTGCCAGCAAAATTAATAGCGGGGCGGAGACAGATACG. Residues: CASKINSGAETDT. The full CDR3 is CASKINSGAETDTQYF.

This clone has ten or more counts. The read halts 3 residues ahead of the CDR3 end, with the missing end drawn from the germline J gene. The rearrangement joins TRBV2 to TRBJ2-1; 9 bases line up with TRBD1. Germline loops: CDR1 SNHLY, CDR2 FYNNEI. V lost 0 bases to trimming and J lost 7 bases; unmatched junction nucleotides: 13. This CDR3 spans 18 amino acids. CDR3 in amino acids: CASSEAIWGNRGQNEQFF. CDR3 DNA, as far as it was read: TGTGCCAGCAGTGAAGCGATTTGGGGGAACAGGGGGCAAAATGAG.

This clone was detected ten times or more. The read terminates 3 residues before the CDR3 end, so the remaining end is supplied by the germline J gene. The rearrangement joins TRBV20-1 to TRBJ2-2, with 14 bases fitting TRBD2. Trimming took 3 bases from V and 3 from J; bases not matched to a gene: 6. The germline gives CDR1 DFQATT, CDR2 SNEGSKA (reference sequence). This CDR3 is 17 amino acids long. CDR3 in amino acids: CSASSGTSGGDTGELFF. CDR3 bases read: TGCAGTGCTAGCTCCGGGACTAGCGGGGGAGACACCGGGGAG.

This clone was counted at least ten times. The CDR3 is cut off 3 residues early in the read; its end comes from the germline J gene. This chain connects TRBV18 to TRBJ2-3; D may be TRBD2 (6 bases). The CDR3 spans 12 residues. Looked up from germline, CDR1 is KGHSH and CDR2 is LQKENI. Partial CDR3 DNA: TGTGCCAGCTCGCGGGACTCCCTGGCG. Translation: CASSRDSLA. The entire CDR3 protein reads CASSRDSLAQYF.

This clone appeared many times. The read finishes 3 residues shy of the CDR3 end, and the germline J gene is used to complete it. The rearrangement links TRBV30 to TRBJ2-1, with 9 bases that match TRBD2. Germline V gene sequence: CDR1 GTSNPN, CDR2 SVGIG (reference sequence). The CDR3 has 15 amino acids. V was clipped by 1 base and J by 8 bases; unmatched bases: 9. CDR3 sequence reads: CAWSEGSGGGDEQFF. The covered CDR3 bases are TGTGCCTGGAGTGAGGGTAGCGGGGGCGGGGATGAG.

This clone was detected ten times or more. The missing CDR3 end, 3 residues past where the read stops, is filled in from the germline J gene. The chain couples TRBV7-2 to TRBJ2-1; D call uncertain. The CDR3 loop spans 13 amino acids. Trimming took 2 bases from V and 9 from J, leaving 11 bases between them. CDR1 is SGHTA, CDR2 FQGNSA, per germline. The CDR3 bases that were read are TGTGCCAGCAGCTTAACAGCCGGCCTTGAG. Translating it yields CASSLTAGLE. The full CDR3 protein reads CASSLTAGLEQFF.

This clone has more than one count but fewer than ten. The read finishes 3 residues shy of the CDR3 end, and the germline J gene is used to complete it. The chain uses TRBV11-3 and TRBJ2-2; no clear D gene. Germline V gene data show CDR1 as SGHNT and CDR2 as YENEEA. The CDR3 runs to 12 residues. The CDR3 is CASSFTNEKLFF. CDR3 bases read: TGTGCCAGCAGCTTTACTAATGAAAAG.

In its sample, this clone was seen many times. The sequenced fragment ends 3 residues before the CDR3 boundary, so the rest is inferred from the germline J gene. The V gene is TRBV12-3 or TRBV12-4, the J gene TRBJ1-3, with D possibly TRBD1 on 5 matching bases. Trimming took off 6 bases at V and 0 bases at J, with 21 bases between the two ends. This CDR3 contains 18 residues. The CDR3 sequence: CASSPRTGGRNSGNTIYF. The sequenced CDR3 bases are TGTGCCAGCAGCCCCCGGACGGGGGGACGGAACTCTGGAAACACC.

This clone occurred many times. The read terminates 3 residues before the CDR3 end, so the remaining end is supplied by the germline J gene. The gene calls are TRBV5-8 and TRBJ2-7; no definite D call. The CDR3 length is 13 residues. Trimming stripped 4 bases from V and 2 bases from J, with 10 bases between. Germline V gene sequence: CDR1 SGHTS, CDR2 YDEGEE. CDR3 loop: CASSHYTTYEQYF. The DNA read from the CDR3 is TGTGCCAGCAGCCATTACACTACCTACGAG.

This clone has more than one count but fewer than ten. The read terminates 3 residues ahead of where the CDR3 ends, so the germline J gene completes it. J is TRBJ1-2 and V is TRBV7-9; 7 bases line up with TRBD1. The CDR3 is 14 amino acids. Germline lookup yields CDR1 SEHNR and CDR2 FQNEAQ (reference sequence). CDR3 bases read: TGTGCCAGCAGCCTGAACAGGGGTCCCTACGAC. It encodes CASSLNRGPYD. The whole CDR3 region reads CASSLNRGPYDYTF.

This clone was detected many times. Read coverage stops 3 residues before the CDR3 terminus; the germline J gene supplies the remainder. V and J are TRBV18 and TRBJ2-2; a weak D match, TRBD1 (6 bases). V lost 1 base and J lost 0, with 6 bases in between. Germline V gene sequence: CDR1 KGHSH, CDR2 LQKENI. The CDR3 has 15 amino acids. Partial CDR3 DNA: TGTGCCAGCTCACCACGGACAGCGAACACCGGGGAG. Its translation is CASSPRTANTGE. The complete CDR3 sequence is CASSPRTANTGELFF.

At least ten counts were recorded for this clone. The CDR3 end falls 3 residues outside the read, so it is completed with the germline J gene. V usage is TRBV30 and J usage is TRBJ2-5, with a weak D call TRBD2 (6 bases). CDR3 length: 15 residues. Germline lookup yields CDR1 GTSNPN and CDR2 SVGIG (reference sequence). V was shortened by 0 bases and J by 7 bases, with 18 bases between the two germline ends. The CDR3 DNA, read in part, is TGTGCCTGGAGTGTATTAGGAGGGCTTCAGGGGACC. Encoded protein: CAWSVLGGLQGT. The whole CDR3 region reads CAWSVLGGLQGTQYF.

This clone was detected many times. The sequenced fragment ends 3 residues before the CDR3 boundary, so the rest is inferred from the germline J gene. This chain joins TRBV20-1 and TRBJ1-6, with 7 positions matching TRBD1. This CDR3 has 14 residues. CDR1 is DFQATT, CDR2 SNEGSKA, per germline (reference sequence). Unmatched junction bases numbered 5, after V lost 0 bases and J lost 9 bases. CDR3 protein: CSARDTTGRSPLHF. The covered CDR3 bases are TGCAGTGCTAGAGATACGACAGGGCGTTCACCC.

This clone was seen many times. The read gets to within 3 residues of the CDR3 end, and the germline J gene fills in the rest. V is TRBV7-3 and J is TRBJ2-3, with 14 bases matching TRBD2. Per germline, CDR1 SGHTA and CDR2 FQGTGA. J lost 4 bases, V lost 5 bases, and 2 bases had no gene match. The length of the CDR3 is 15 residues. The CDR3 sequence is CASSRLAGGADTQYF. The sequenced CDR3 bases are TGTGCCAGCAGCCGACTAGCGGGAGGGGCAGATACG.